The 26 T cell receptor beta chains listed next were all sequenced from one sample in a study of blood T cell repertoires in COVID-19. The data were produced by immunoSEQ multiplex PCR, yet TCRdb's version contains in-frame clones alone and is incomplete. The sample holds about 64,000 clones; under 90% are singletons and the top ten take approximately 3%. Sequencing used peripheral blood. The receptors derive from a man between 50 and 59 years old with active COVID-19.

V gene TRBV18 combines with J gene TRBJ1-4, with 7 bases lining up with TRBD1. J was trimmed by 0 bases and V by 2 bases; bases with no gene match: 15. This CDR3 region has 20 residues. Germline V gene sequence: CDR1 KGHSH, CDR2 LQKENI. The CDR3, as DNA: TGTGCCAGCTCACCAGGTTTAGGACAGGACTTTATTGCAACTAATGAAAAACTGTTTTTT. Its translation is CASSPGLGQDFIATNEKLFF.

The gene calls are TRBV30 and TRBJ1-1; D remains unclear. CDR1 GTSNPN and CDR2 SVGIG come from the germline V gene (reference sequence). This CDR3 comprises 13 residues. Trimming cost V 0 bases and J 2 bases, with 7 bases left between them. Here the CDR3 DNA reads TGTGCCTGGAGTGTACTTCTAAACACTGAAGCTTTCTTT. This translates into CAWSVLLNTEAFF.

This clone was counted a few times. The V gene is TRBV6-5, the J gene TRBJ1-4; perhaps TRBD1 as D (6 bases). Germline V lookup: CDR1 MNHEY, CDR2 SVGAGI. This CDR3 contains 15 residues. Trimming pared 6 bases from V and 4 bases from J, leaving 15 bases between. The CDR3 nucleotides are TGTGCCAGCAGCGGCAGGGGATTGAATAATGAAAAACTGTTTTTT. The encoded protein is CASSGRGLNNEKLFF.

This chain's CDR3 is CASGRQAGGMNTEAFF. The CDR3 DNA sequence: TGTGCCAGCGGCAGACAGGCAGGGGGTATGAACACTGAAGCTTTCTTT. V and J are TRBV5-6 and TRBJ1-1; 7 bases fit TRBD1. With V trimmed by 7 bases and J by 0 bases, 12 bases remained unmatched. The germline gives CDR1 SGHDT, CDR2 YYEEEE. The CDR3 extends over 16 amino acids.

The V gene is TRBV6-5, the J gene TRBJ2-3, with D perhaps TRBD2 (6 bases). Germline lookup yields CDR1 MNHEY and CDR2 SVGAGI. The CDR3 contains 15 residues. Trimming stripped 6 bases from V and 1 base from J, with 14 bases between. The CDR3 sequence: CASSRDSRRTDTQYF. The CDR3, as DNA: TGTGCCAGCAGCCGGGACTCCCGCCGCACAGATACGCAGTATTTT.

This clone has only a few counts. The V call is TRBV7-2, the J call TRBJ2-5; D unresolved. The CDR3 is 13 amino acids. V gave up 5 bases and J gave up 5 bases, with 12 bases separating them. Germline-derived CDR1 and CDR2 are SGHTA and FQGNSA. This CDR3 reads CASSRNPGETQYF. In DNA form, the CDR3 reads TGTGCCAGCAGCCGAAACCCCGGGGAGACCCAGTACTTC.

This chain joins TRBV12-5 and TRBJ2-7; D might be TRBD1 (6 bases). Germline CDR1 and CDR2: LGHNT and FRNRAP. The CDR3 covers 19 residues. V gave up 6 bases and J gave up 3 bases, with 30 bases separating them. CDR3 region: CASGPRTGIPFSRNYEQYF. As DNA, the CDR3 is TGTGCTAGTGGCCCAAGAACAGGGATCCCGTTCTCCAGAAACTACGAGCAGTACTTC.

This sequence joins TRBV19 and TRBJ1-5, with a possible D match to TRBD1 (5 bases). From germline, CDR1 is LNHDA and CDR2 SQIVND (reference sequence). Trimming removed 6 bases at V and 0 bases at J, with 12 bases between. CDR3 length equals 15 residues. Written as DNA, the CDR3 is TGTGCCAGTAGCCCTCAGGGTATTAGCAATCAGCCCCAGCATTTT. It translates to CASSPQGISNQPQHF.

The chain links TRBV30 to TRBJ2-7; 7 bases are shared with TRBD2. The CDR3 contains 14 residues. V shed 1 base and J 0 bases; nucleotides not matched to a gene: 3. Germline V gene sequence: CDR1 GTSNPN, CDR2 SVGIG (reference sequence). CDR3 bases: TGTGCCTGGAGTGGGGAGCGGGGCTCCTACGAGCAGTACTTC. Protein product: CAWSGERGSYEQYF.

The chain couples TRBV10-3 to TRBJ2-7, with D hard to call. CDR1 and CDR2 (germline): ENHRY, SYGVKD. The CDR3 has 12 amino acids. V was clipped by 10 bases and J by 2 bases, with 12 bases between them. The CDR3 region has the DNA TGTGCCACCTCGGGTTCGACCTACGAGCAGTACTTC. This codes for CATSGSTYEQYF.

The chain is built from TRBV3-1 (or the pseudogene TRBV3-2) and TRBJ1-2; weak D call: TRBD1 (6 bases). There are 14 residues in the CDR3. The V gene's germline CDR1 is LGHDT and CDR2 YNNKEL (reference sequence). Trimming shortened V by 0 bases and J by 3 bases, and 8 bases separated the two germline ends. The CDR3 is CASSQESGDYGYTF. The CDR3 DNA follows: TGTGCCAGCAGCCAAGAGTCAGGGGACTATGGCTACACCTTC.

This chain joins TRBV12-5 and TRBJ2-3; D is unresolved. Deletions cut 5 bases from V and 7 bases from J, with 10 bases between. Germline values: CDR1 LGHNT, CDR2 FRNRAP. The CDR3 totals 12 residues. CDR3 sequence (DNA): TGTGCTAGTGGTCTGACTTCTAATACGCAGTATTTT. Its translation is CASGLTSNTQYF. Combining the CDR3 with reference TRBV12-5 and TRBJ2-3 gives the whole variable domain DARVTQTPRHKVTEMGQEVTMRCQPILGHNTVFWYRQTMMQGLELLAYFRNRAPLDDSGMPKDRFSAEMPDATLATLKIQPSEPRDSAVYFCASGLTSNTQYFGPGTRLTVL.

V is TRBV9 and J is TRBJ2-7, with 11 bases identical to TRBD2. The CDR3 contains 14 residues. Germline CDR1 is SGDLS and CDR2 is YYNGEE. J lost 5 bases, V lost 4 bases, and 5 bases had no gene match. The CDR3 DNA reads as TGTGCCAGCAGCCTACTGACTAGCGGGGACGAGCAGTACTTC. This encodes CASSLLTSGDEQYF.

The chain joins TRBV15 to TRBJ1-2, with TRBD1 matching 9 bases. Germline V CDR1 and CDR2: LNHNV, YYDKDF (reference sequence). The ends lost 8 bases at V and 5 bases at J; junction bases unmatched: 12. The CDR3 totals 15 residues. CDR3 region: CATEPGQGSPYGYTF. The CDR3 coding sequence is TGTGCCACCGAACCAGGACAGGGGAGTCCTTATGGCTACACCTTC.

The rearrangement uses TRBV9 and TRBJ2-1, with 9 bases matching TRBD2. This CDR3 has 14 amino acids. Germline V gene sequence: CDR1 SGDLS, CDR2 YYNGEE. V was pared by 3 bases and J by 7 bases, with 5 bases of the junction left unmatched. Here the CDR3 DNA reads TGTGCCAGCAGCGCACGGACTAGCGAGAATGAGCAGTTCTTC. Translating it yields CASSARTSENEQFF.

The V call is TRBV19, the J call TRBJ2-5; TRBD1 matches 8 bases. Germline-derived CDR1 and CDR2 are LNHDA and SQIVND (reference sequence). This CDR3 has 16 residues. J gave up 4 bases and V 1 base, and 8 bases lay outside the gene matches. The DNA of the CDR3 is TGTGCCAGTAGTATAGGGGACAGGAGACTCGCAGAGACCCAGTACTTC. Residues: CASSIGDRRLAETQYF.

The CDR3: CASSLTGEPEAFF. CDR3 bases: TGTGCCAGCAGCTTAACAGGGGAGCCTGAAGCTTTCTTT. The chain has TRBV7-9 and TRBJ1-1; 7 nucleotides match TRBD1. Germline V gene data show CDR1 as SEHNR and CDR2 as FQNEAQ (reference sequence). V shed 2 bases, J shed 6 bases, and the junction held 3 bases outside the gene matches. CDR3 size: 13 residues.

The J gene is TRBJ2-7, the V gene TRBV3-1 (or the pseudogene TRBV3-2); D may be TRBD1 (6 bases). The germline V and J ends were trimmed by 4 bases and 3 bases, with 10 bases remaining between them. CDR1 and CDR2 from the germline V gene are LGHDT and YNNKEL (reference sequence). The CDR3 contains 13 residues. The CDR3 loop is CASSLDRFYEQYF. For the CDR3, the DNA is TGTGCCAGCAGCCTAGACAGGTTCTACGAGCAGTACTTC.

This clone was detected a few times. The V call is TRBV29-1, the J call TRBJ2-7, with D possibly matching TRBD2 (5 bases). The CDR3 sequence is 14 residues long. Germline CDR1 is SQVTM and CDR2 is ANQGSEA. Trimming left V 4 bases short and J 1 base short, with 14 bases between. The CDR3 nucleotides read TGCAGCGTTGTCCCCTCACTAGGTTCCTACGAGCAGTACTTC. It codes for CSVVPSLGSYEQYF.

This clone was detected once. The CDR3 DNA is TGTGCCAGCAGTTACGACAGGGCGCCGAACTATGGCTACACCTTC. It encodes CASSYDRAPNYGYTF. J is TRBJ1-2 and V is TRBV6-5, with 7 nucleotides matching TRBD1. J was trimmed by 2 bases and V by 2 bases; bases with no gene match: 5. The CDR3 is 15 amino acids. CDR1 is MNHEY, CDR2 SVGAGI, per germline.

The chain employs TRBV7-2 and TRBJ2-3; D is possibly TRBD2 (6 bases). This CDR3 spans 14 amino acids. The germline V gene has CDR1 SGHTA and CDR2 FQGNSA. V dropped 5 bases and J dropped 2 bases, with 11 bases sitting between them. CDR3 DNA: TGTGCCAGCAGCGTATCTAGCGACACAGATACGCAGTATTTT. Translating it yields CASSVSSDTDTQYF.

The chain has TRBV3-1 (or the pseudogene TRBV3-2) and TRBJ2-2; 11 positions agree with TRBD2. The CDR3 extends over 18 amino acids. The V gene's germline CDR1 is LGHDT and CDR2 YNNKEL (reference sequence). With V trimmed by 3 bases and J by 4 bases, 10 bases remained unmatched. CDR3 nucleotides: TGTGCCAGCAGCCAGAGAGGTAGCGGGAGGGCCCGCACCGGGGAGCTGTTTTTT. It yields the protein CASSQRGSGRARTGELFF.

The genes are TRBV11-3 and TRBJ2-3, with TRBD1 as a possible D gene (6 bases). The length of the CDR3 is 18 residues. V lost 5 bases and J 2 bases, leaving 23 bases between the germline ends. The germline CDR1 and CDR2 sequences are SGHNT and YENEEA. This chain's CDR3 is CASSQWLRDTTSTDTQYF. The CDR3 region has the DNA TGTGCCAGCAGCCAGTGGCTCCGGGACACTACTTCCACAGATACGCAGTATTTT.

This clone occurred once. This sequence joins TRBV6-6 and TRBJ2-3, with D uncertain. CDR3 length: 11 residues. Germline V gene lookup returns CDR1 MNHNY and CDR2 SVGAGI (reference sequence). V was shortened by 7 bases and J by 3 bases, with 5 bases between the two germline ends. CDR3 region: CASTVTDTQYF. In DNA form, the CDR3 reads TGTGCCAGCACCGTTACAGATACGCAGTATTTT.

The rearrangement joins TRBV2 to TRBJ2-1, with TRBD2 identical over 9 bases. This CDR3 region has 16 residues. CDR1 is SNHLY, CDR2 FYNNEI, per germline. The junction had 8 bases not matched to a gene; V was cut back by 4 bases and J by 4 bases. Here the CDR3 reads CASSVFGTSTYNEQFF. The CDR3 coding sequence is TGTGCCAGCAGTGTTTTCGGGACTAGCACATACAATGAGCAGTTCTTC.

The chain joins TRBV19 to TRBJ2-7, with a weak D call TRBD1 (6 bases). The germline gives CDR1 LNHDA, CDR2 SQIVND (reference sequence). The CDR3 totals 15 residues. The V end lost 1 base, the J end lost 5 bases, and 15 bases lay between the germline ends. The CDR3, as DNA: TGTGCCAGTAGTATAGTAGAAACAGGGCGGAACGAGCAGTACTTC. Amino acid sequence: CASSIVETGRNEQYF.